This T cell receptor beta chain was sequenced in a study of monozygotic twins with inflammatory bowel disease. The germline gives CDR1 DFQATT, CDR2 SNEGSKA (reference sequence). The length of the CDR3 is 13 residues. Unfractionated whole blood yielded total RNA, and T cells were not sorted. Making each TCR library took around 3,600 ng of total RNA. TCRdb reprocessed the 5' RACE reads and keeps a single row for each CDR3 protein, giving no DNA. This sample's table reports approximately 330,000 distinct CDR3 sequences. The receptor comes from a human donor with ulcerative colitis or Crohn's disease, or a healthy co-twin of an affected twin (not recorded which). Sequencing was carried out using blood. The chain carries TRBV20-1 and TRBJ1-4; without DNA, the TCRdb call of TRBD1 cannot be checked. The CDR3 region is CSASRGADEKLFF.